This TCR beta chain was captured in a study of tumor and adjacent non-tumor tissue in lung cancer. Study-level information: Stage I to III disease affected roughly ten men and 5 women aged about 31 to 80.

Three rounds of nested PCR, following a modified ARM-PCR protocol, produced the TCRbeta library. In TCRdb, the multiplex PCR reads were re-called with MiXCR into one record per CDR3 protein. This repertoire shows about 66,000 distinct CDR3 sequences, 60% to 75% found once; its top ten account for 28%. This sample's RNA came from whole unsorted tissue. Findings and caveats of the study: Significantly higher TCR diversity was found in tumor than normal lung. In normal lung, the top 100 clones were significantly more dominant than in tumor.

This clonotype was observed once. Its antigen remains unknown. Mismatch with germline at one junction end may stem from a read error. The germline V gene encodes CDR1 MNHEY and CDR2 SVGAGI. The CDR3 contains 15 residues. The sequence was collected from a man aged 60-69 years with non-small cell lung cancer. The gene calls are TRBV6-5 and TRBJ1-1; no clear D. Specimen: lung tumor tissue. The CDR3 region is CASSYSNLMNAEAFF. DNA for the CDR3: TGTGCCAGCAGTTACTCGAACCTCATGAACGCTGAGGCTTTCTTT.